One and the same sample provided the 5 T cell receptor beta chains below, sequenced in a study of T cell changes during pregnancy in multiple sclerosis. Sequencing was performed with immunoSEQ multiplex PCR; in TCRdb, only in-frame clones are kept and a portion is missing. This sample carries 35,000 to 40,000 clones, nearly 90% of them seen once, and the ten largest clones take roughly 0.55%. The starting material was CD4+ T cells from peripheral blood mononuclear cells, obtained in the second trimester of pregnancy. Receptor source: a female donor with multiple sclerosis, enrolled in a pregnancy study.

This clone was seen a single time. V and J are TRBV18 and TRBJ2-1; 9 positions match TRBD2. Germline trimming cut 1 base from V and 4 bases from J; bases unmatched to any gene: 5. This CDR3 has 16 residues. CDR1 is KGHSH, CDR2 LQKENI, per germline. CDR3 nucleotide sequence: TGTGCCAGCTCACCACTTAGCGGGAGCGATTACAATGAGCAGTTCTTC. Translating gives CASSPLSGSDYNEQFF. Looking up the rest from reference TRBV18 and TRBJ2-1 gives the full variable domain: NAGVMQNPRHLVRRRGQEARLRCSPMKGHSHVYWYRQLPEEGLKFMVYLQKENIIDESGMPKERFSAEFPKEGPSILRIQQVVRGDSAAYFCASSPLSGSDYNEQFFGPGTRLTVL.

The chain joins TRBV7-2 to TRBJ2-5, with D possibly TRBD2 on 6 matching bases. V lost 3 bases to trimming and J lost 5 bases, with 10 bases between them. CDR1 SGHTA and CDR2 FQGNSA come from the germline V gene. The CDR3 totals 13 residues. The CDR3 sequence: CASSFGGRETQYF. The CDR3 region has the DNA TGTGCCAGCAGCTTCGGAGGGCGCGAGACCCAGTACTTC.

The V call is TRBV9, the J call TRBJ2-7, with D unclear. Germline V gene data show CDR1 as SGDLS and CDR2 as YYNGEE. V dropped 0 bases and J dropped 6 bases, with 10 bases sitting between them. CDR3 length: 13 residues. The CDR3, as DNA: TGTGCCAGCAGCGTAGGGCAGTTCTCCGAGCAGTACTTC. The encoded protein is CASSVGQFSEQYF.

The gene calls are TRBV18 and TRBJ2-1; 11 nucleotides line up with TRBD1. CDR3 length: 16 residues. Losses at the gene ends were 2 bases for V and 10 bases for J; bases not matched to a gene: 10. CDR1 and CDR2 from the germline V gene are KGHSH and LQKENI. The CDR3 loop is CASSPRVGQGAREQFF. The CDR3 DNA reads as TGTGCCAGCTCACCAAGAGTCGGACAGGGGGCGAGAGAGCAGTTCTTC.

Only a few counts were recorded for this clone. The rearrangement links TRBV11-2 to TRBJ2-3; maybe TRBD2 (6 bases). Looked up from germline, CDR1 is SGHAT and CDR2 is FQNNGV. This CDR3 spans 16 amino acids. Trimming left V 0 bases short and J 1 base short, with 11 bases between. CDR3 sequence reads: CASSLDHKRGTDTQYF. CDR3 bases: TGTGCCAGCAGCTTAGATCACAAGCGGGGCACAGATACGCAGTATTTT.